One and the same sample provided the 21 T cell receptor beta chains below, sequenced in a study of blood T cell dynamics during melanoma immunotherapy. Sequenced by immunoSEQ multiplex PCR; TCRdb stores in-frame clones only, minus some. The data contain over 3,500 clones, more than 70% of them seen just once; the ten biggest clones take up 3.5% to 5%. Sample time point: week 3, after first cycle of checkpoint inhibitor. The sequenced sample was blood, obtained from a patient treated with checkpoint blockade. The receptors derive from a human donor with melanoma.

This chain joins TRBV7-9 and TRBJ2-7; 7 nucleotides align to TRBD1. This CDR3 has 16 amino acids. Germline CDR1 SEHNR, CDR2 FQNEAQ (reference sequence). V was pared by 3 bases and J by 5 bases, with 13 bases of the junction left unmatched. This CDR3 reads CASSFRPTGNVDEQYF. CDR3 in DNA: TGTGCCAGCAGCTTTAGGCCGACAGGGAACGTCGACGAGCAGTACTTC.

The chain combines TRBV29-1 with TRBJ2-7; TRBD2 matches 10 bases. This CDR3 region has 15 residues. Germline V gene data show CDR1 as SQVTM and CDR2 as ANQGSEA. V was clipped by 6 bases and J by 0 bases; unmatched bases: 8. DNA for the CDR3: TGCAGCGTCCTAAAACTAGCGGGGAACTCCTACGAGCAGTACTTC. Its protein is CSVLKLAGNSYEQYF.

The CDR3 nucleotides read TGCGCCAGCAGCCAGCCGGGACAGCCTAATCAGCCCCAGCATTTT. Residues: CASSQPGQPNQPQHF. This chain links TRBV4-1 with TRBJ1-5; 7 nucleotides match TRBD1. Germline V gene data show CDR1 as MGHRA and CDR2 as YSYEKL. Germline trimming cut 3 bases from V and 4 bases from J; bases unmatched to any gene: 6. This CDR3 has 15 residues.

The rearrangement uses TRBV29-1 and TRBJ2-1; D call uncertain. Deletions cut 4 bases from V and 7 bases from J, with 8 bases between. The CDR3 is 11 amino acids. Per the germline V gene, CDR1 is SQVTM and CDR2 is ANQGSEA. This CDR3 reads CSVGWGNEQFF. CDR3 sequence (DNA): TGCAGCGTTGGGTGGGGAAATGAGCAGTTCTTC.

This clone was detected only once. J is TRBJ2-3 and V is TRBV30; possible D gene TRBD1, 6 bases. This CDR3 comprises 13 residues. In germline, CDR1 is GTSNPN, CDR2 SVGIG (reference sequence). Trimming removed 8 bases at V and 4 bases at J, with 16 bases between. This chain's CDR3 is CARAQGSADTQYF. DNA for the CDR3: TGTGCCCGGGCCCAGGGGTCGGCAGATACGCAGTATTTT.

The genes are TRBV19 and TRBJ1-5, with TRBD1 matching 11 bases. This CDR3 contains 15 residues. Germline CDR1 reads LNHDA; CDR2 reads SQIVND (reference sequence). Trimming took 6 bases from V and 6 from J; bases not matched to a gene: 7. CDR3 nucleotides: TGTGCCAGTAGGTTGGACAGGGGGCGATTTCAGCCCCAGCATTTT. Its protein product is CASRLDRGRFQPQHF. Full variable domain (outside the CDR3, taken from reference TRBV19 and TRBJ1-5): DGGITQSPKYLFRKEGQNVTLSCEQNLNHDAMYWYRQDPGQGLRLIYYSQIVNDFQKGDIAEGYSVSREKKESFPLTVTSAQKNPTAFYLCASRLDRGRFQPQHFGDGTRLSIL.

The DNA of the CDR3 is TGTGCCAGCTCACCGAAGTGGCAAACCGGGGAGCTGTTTTTT. Translating it yields CASSPKWQTGELFF. The chain has TRBV18 and TRBJ2-2; D unclear. Germline assignment: CDR1 KGHSH and CDR2 LQKENI. Trimming pared 3 bases from V and 5 bases from J, leaving 10 bases between. CDR3 size: 14 residues.

The CDR3 loop reads CSADINDEQFF. The CDR3 nucleotides are TGCAGTGCTGATATTAACGATGAGCAGTTCTTC. The rearrangement uses TRBV20-1 and TRBJ2-1, with D unclear. This CDR3 is built from 11 residues. Germline V gives CDR1 DFQATT, CDR2 SNEGSKA (reference sequence). V lost 5 bases and J lost 8, with 10 bases in between.

V gene TRBV7-9 combines with J gene TRBJ2-5; possible D gene TRBD1, 5 bases. Germline values: CDR1 SEHNR, CDR2 FQNEAQ (reference sequence). CDR3 length: 16 residues. V was cut by 5 bases and J by 0 bases, with 16 bases left in between. The CDR3 DNA sequence: TGTGCCAGCAGCCAAGCTCTAGGGGCCTACCAAGAGACCCAGTACTTC. Its protein product is CASSQALGAYQETQYF.

The chain is built from TRBV4-2 and TRBJ2-1, with a weak D call TRBD2 (6 bases). Trimming removed 0 bases from V and 5 bases from J, with 14 bases in between. The germline CDR1 and CDR2 sequences are LGHNA and YNFKEQ. This CDR3 comprises 16 residues. CDR3 nucleotides: TGTGCCAGCAGCCAAGACGACTTAGCGGCCCACAATGAGCAGTTCTTC. This codes for CASSQDDLAAHNEQFF.

This chain joins TRBV9 and TRBJ2-7; 8 bases are a match to TRBD2. Germline V CDR1 and CDR2: SGDLS, YYNGEE. V gave up 3 bases and J gave up 4 bases; unmatched junction bases: 6. The CDR3 has 14 amino acids. The CDR3 nucleotides read TGTGCCAGCAGCGGTAGCGGGGTGGGATACGAGCAGTACTTC. This sequence encodes CASSGSGVGYEQYF.

The rearrangement uses TRBV6-5 and TRBJ2-5; 10 nucleotides match TRBD1. CDR1 and CDR2 from the germline V gene are MNHEY and SVGAGI. J was trimmed by 5 bases and V by 6 bases; bases with no gene match: 9. CDR3 length: 15 residues. The CDR3 nucleotides are TGTGCCAGCAGCCGGGCGGGACAGGGGAGGGAGACCCAGTACTTC. Protein sequence: CASSRAGQGRETQYF.

V gene TRBV7-2 combines with J gene TRBJ1-5, with D unclear. The CDR3 has 13 amino acids. V was trimmed by 5 bases and J by 7 bases, leaving 12 bases between them. The germline V gene encodes CDR1 SGHTA and CDR2 FQGNSA. The CDR3 sequence is CASSTTIGQPQHF. The DNA for the CDR3 is TGTGCCAGCAGCACAACAATTGGGCAGCCCCAGCATTTT.

The chain combines TRBV7-3 with TRBJ2-2, with 12 bases aligning to TRBD1. Trimming at V came to 4 bases and at J to 7 bases, leaving 7 bases not matched to a gene. From germline, CDR1 is SGHTA and CDR2 FQGTGA. The CDR3 is 16 residues long. CDR3 amino acids: CASSSVGQGAIGELFF. The CDR3 nucleotides are TGTGCCAGCAGCTCGGTGGGACAGGGGGCCATCGGGGAGCTGTTTTTT.

The chain recombines TRBV6-1 with TRBJ2-7; possibly TRBD1 for D (5 bases). V dropped 4 bases and J dropped 3 bases, with 13 bases sitting between them. The CDR3 has 14 residues. In germline, CDR1 is MNHNS, CDR2 SASEGT. The CDR3 region is CASSVARVGYEQYF. CDR3 nucleotides: TGTGCCAGCAGTGTCGCCAGGGTGGGCTACGAGCAGTACTTC.

J is TRBJ2-1 and V is TRBV5-4; TRBD1 aligns across 8 bases. The CDR3 runs to 15 residues. Germline V lookup: CDR1 SGHNT, CDR2 YYREEE (reference sequence). V lost 0 bases and J lost 1; bases outside the gene matches: 0. The DNA of the CDR3 is TGTGCCAGCAGCTTGGGGACAGGGTCCTACAATGAGCAGTTCTTC. Translation gives CASSLGTGSYNEQFF.

This chain uses TRBV6-5 with TRBJ1-1; 7 nucleotides agree with TRBD1. The CDR3 runs 12 residues. The germline gives CDR1 MNHEY, CDR2 SVGAGI. Trimming took 5 bases from V and 4 from J; bases not matched to a gene: 1. The CDR3 is CASSRTGTEAFF. CDR3 nucleotide sequence: TGTGCCAGCAGTCGGACAGGCACTGAAGCTTTCTTT.

The rearrangement links TRBV27 to TRBJ2-1, with 7 nucleotides matching TRBD1. Germline lookup yields CDR1 MNHEY and CDR2 SMNVEV (reference sequence). This CDR3 is 16 amino acids long. V shed 5 bases and J 2 bases; nucleotides not matched to a gene: 9. The DNA of the CDR3 is TGTGCCAGCAGTCCCTCTGGGACAGCCACCTACAATGAGCAGTTCTTC. Its protein is CASSPSGTATYNEQFF.

This clone occurred a few times. CDR3 protein: CASSRLRNPNSYEQYF. In DNA, the CDR3 is TGTGCCAGCAGCCGGTTGCGGAACCCTAACTCCTACGAGCAGTACTTC. This rearrangement joins TRBV7-2 to TRBJ2-7; D unresolved. This CDR3 comprises 16 residues. Germline CDR1 reads SGHTA; CDR2 reads FQGNSA. V lost 5 bases and J 0 bases, leaving 17 bases between the germline ends.

The chain couples TRBV2 to TRBJ1-2, with a tentative D call TRBD1 (5 bases). The CDR3 is 14 residues long. Trimming shortened V by 3 bases and J by 3 bases, and 11 bases separated the two germline ends. CDR1 is SNHLY, CDR2 FYNNEI, per germline. CDR3 DNA sequence: TGTGCCAGCAGTGAGCAGGCAGGGTACTATGGCTACACCTTC. Encoded protein: CASSEQAGYYGYTF.

This chain joins TRBV28 and TRBJ1-2; no firm D call. V shed 6 bases and J shed 4 bases, with 15 bases lying between them. There are 14 residues in the CDR3. Germline values: CDR1 MDHEN, CDR2 SYDVKM. This chain's CDR3 is CASSLIGFSYGYTF. The CDR3 nucleotides read TGTGCCAGCAGCCTCATAGGGTTTTCCTATGGCTACACCTTC.